This entry describes one TCR beta chain. Its antigen remains unidentified. Base qualities are not at hand, and no much larger clone is one base apart. The germline V gene supplies CDR1 KGHSH and CDR2 LQKENI. V drops 0 bases and J drops 4 bases, leaving 6 bases in between. The cysteine opens and the phenylalanine closes a CDR3 of 13 amino acids. Kept here is only the CDR3 DNA, which spans 39 bases and is read in frame from base 1. This sample is part of a study of T cell changes during pregnancy in multiple sclerosis (dated by TCRdb to about 2019). Describing the broader study: Changes in the T cell repertoire over the course of pregnancy were examined in this study in women with multiple sclerosis.

The library was prepared using the immunoSEQ multiplex PCR assay. TCRdb provides this immuneACCESS table in a form limited to in-frame rearrangements. Some clones are lacking; in checked studies, under half of them reflect an unresolved V gene, and why the rest are absent is not known. The sample contains 30,000 or so clones, 80% to 90% of them found a single time. The top ten constitute 11% of the sample. Sequenced material: CD8+ T cells from peripheral blood mononuclear cells, taken in the third trimester of pregnancy. The sequence was collected from a female donor with multiple sclerosis, enrolled in a pregnancy study. The rearrangement combines TRBV18 with TRBJ2-5; no D gene is confidently identified. In nucleotides, the sequence is TGTGCCAGCTCACCACCGGCCCCAGAGACCCAGTACTTC. Its translation reads: CASSPPAPETQYF.